This is a list of T cell receptor beta chains from one sample in a study of T-cell reconstitution after alpha-beta-depleted transplantation in children. Each CDR3 protein is one row after TCRdb ran MiXCR on the PCR reads. The table shows fewer than 700,000 distinct CDR3 sequences, with over 10% occurring only once. This specimen consisted of PBMCs, mostly from graft donor cells, obtained 360 days after TCRalphabeta/CD19-depleted stem cell transplant. The receptors derive from a male patient aged 10-17 years who had a stem cell transplant for acute myeloid leukemia, so the T cells may come from the graft donor. Both conserved end residues are part of each CDR3. The order of the fields is CDR3 protein, V gene, J gene.

CASSLQSGGNQPQHF	TRBV12-3/TRBV12-4	TRBJ1-5
CASSLEEPGLAGVYEQYF	TRBV5-1	TRBJ2-7
CASSPPTHTQGKLNTEAFF	TRBV11-2	TRBJ1-1
CASSSISGANVLTF	TRBV12-3/TRBV12-4	TRBJ2-6
CASSYSQREVLRNTQYF	TRBV6-2/TRBV6-3	TRBJ2-3
CASSFPERERMYF	TRBV7-9	TRBJ2-3
CAWGMPSPHRGQETQYF	TRBV30	TRBJ2-5
CASREGQGRFLNTGELFF	TRBV5-1	TRBJ2-2
CASSFNPLSYEQYF	TRBV12-3/TRBV12-4	TRBJ2-7
CASSLGGRDTQYF	TRBV28	TRBJ2-3
CASSSGQGPLAYNSPLHF	TRBV6-1	TRBJ1-6